This T cell receptor beta chain was sequenced in a study of blood T cell repertoires in COVID-19. Only in-frame clones appear in the TCRdb table, and some are missing; sequencing was by immunoSEQ multiplex PCR. The repertoire includes tens of thousands of clones, roughly 88% of them detected once, and more than 8.5% sits in the top ten. Trimming pared 8 bases from V and 0 bases from J, leaving 8 bases between. Germline assignment: CDR1 LNHDA and CDR2 SQIVND (reference sequence). The CDR3 has 13 amino acids. Material: peripheral blood. The receptor comes from a man aged 25-40 years with COVID-19, enrolled during active disease. The gene calls are TRBV19 and TRBJ1-5; D might be TRBD1 (5 bases). In DNA form, the CDR3 reads TGTGCCAGTGCAGGGTATAGCAATCAGCCCCAGCATTTT. Its protein is CASAGYSNQPQHF.